This paragraph reports one TCR beta chain. The data were taken from a study of radiotherapy plus CTLA-4 blockade in lung cancer. Trimming pared 4 bases from V and 3 bases from J, leaving 9 bases between. The CDR3 has 14 residues. Per germline, CDR1 MNHEY and CDR2 SVGAGI. TCRdb keeps only in-frame clones here, not all; method: immunoSEQ multiplex PCR. The sample consists of about 59,000 clones, around 68% of them appearing once. The clonotype originates from a human donor with non-small cell lung cancer whose response to radiotherapy plus ipilimumab could not be evaluated. Sequencing used peripheral blood, obtained from a patient treated with radiotherapy plus ipilimumab. The chain carries TRBV6-5 and TRBJ1-4; D is ambiguous. The CDR3 loop reads CASSLLTPNEKLFF. CDR3 nucleotide sequence: TGTGCCAGCAGTTTGCTAACGCCTAATGAAAAACTGTTTTTT.